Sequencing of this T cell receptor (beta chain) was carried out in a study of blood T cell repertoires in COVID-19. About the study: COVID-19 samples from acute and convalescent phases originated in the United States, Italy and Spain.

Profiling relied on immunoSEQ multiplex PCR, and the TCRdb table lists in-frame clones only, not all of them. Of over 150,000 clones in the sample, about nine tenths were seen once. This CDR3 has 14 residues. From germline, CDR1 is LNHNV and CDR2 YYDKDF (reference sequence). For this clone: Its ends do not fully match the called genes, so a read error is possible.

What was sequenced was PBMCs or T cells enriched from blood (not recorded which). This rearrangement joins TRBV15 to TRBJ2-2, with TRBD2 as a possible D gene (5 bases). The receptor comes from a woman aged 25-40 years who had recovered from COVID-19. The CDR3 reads CAASRDSGTGELFF. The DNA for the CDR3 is TGTGCCGCCAGCAGAGATTCGGGGACCGGGGAGCTGTTTTTT.